This entry features one T cell receptor beta chain sequence. Its antigen is undetermined. Assay: immunoSEQ multiplex PCR; the TCRdb copy retains only in-frame clones and omits some. The sample carries under 250,000 clones, just under 90% recorded once. These data originate in a study of cytomegalovirus exposure and HLA in healthy donors. Findings and limits, study-wide: Across donors, most TCRs were seen rarely, yet some public ones were widespread. Reported performance of the classifier showed diagnosis of cytomegalovirus status with high specificity and sensitivity. The TCR clusters that emerged in the first cohort tended, a later analysis found, to co-occur in the approximately 130 validation repertoires. Among TCR beta chains, those listed as cytomegalovirus-associated numbered about 160.

Sequenced sample: PBMCs. This receptor was identified in a man between 18 and 29 years old in good health and CMV-seronegative.

The CDR3 bases are TGTGCCAGCAGTATTAGCGGAGGCCGGGAGACCCAGTACTTC. It encodes CASSISGGRETQYF. The rearrangement joins TRBV27 to TRBJ2-5, with D possibly being TRBD2 (6 bases). The length of the CDR3 is 14 residues. The V and J ends lost 5 bases and 5 bases respectively, with 15 bases between them. Germline V gene lookup returns CDR1 MNHEY and CDR2 SMNVEV (reference sequence).